This T cell receptor beta chain came from a study of blood T cell repertoires in COVID-19. About the study: The United States, Italy and Spain provided the acute and convalescent COVID-19 samples. T cells, B-cell-depleted T cells, or PBMCs provided the cDNA or gDNA that served as material.

The V gene end was trimmed by 4 bases and the J gene end by 4 bases; junction bases not matched to a gene: 2. Per germline, CDR1 SGHRS and CDR2 YFSETQ. The CDR3 totals 15 residues. Seattle cases were enrolled at active infection and followed longitudinally. Original handling: Quantification of nucleated cells was approximated via reference gene primer amplification. Data came from immunoSEQ multiplex PCR; TCRdb stores just in-frame clones and leaves some out. V, J and clone size are those of that table, while D and trimming were read from the DNA. Of around 330,000 clones in the sample, roughly 88% were seen once.

The sample was peripheral blood. The receptor was isolated from a woman in her twenties or thirties with COVID-19, enrolled during active disease. The chain links TRBV5-1 to TRBJ2-5, with 15 bases aligning to TRBD2. CDR3 coding DNA: TGCGCCAGCAGCACGGGACTAGCGGGGGGAGAGACCCAGTACTTC. Translating it yields CASSTGLAGGETQYF.